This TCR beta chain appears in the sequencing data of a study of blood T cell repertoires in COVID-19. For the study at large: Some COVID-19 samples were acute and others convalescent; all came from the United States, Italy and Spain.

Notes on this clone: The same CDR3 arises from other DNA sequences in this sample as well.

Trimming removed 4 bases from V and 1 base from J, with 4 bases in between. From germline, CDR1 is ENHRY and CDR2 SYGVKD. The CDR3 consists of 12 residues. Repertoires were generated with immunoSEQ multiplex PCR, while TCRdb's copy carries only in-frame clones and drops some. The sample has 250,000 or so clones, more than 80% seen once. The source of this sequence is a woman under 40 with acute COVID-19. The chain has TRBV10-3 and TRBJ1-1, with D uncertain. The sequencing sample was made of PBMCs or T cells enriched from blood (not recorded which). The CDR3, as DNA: TGTGCCATCAGTGGCGGGAACACTGAAGCTTTCTTT. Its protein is CAISGGNTEAFF.